What follows are 26 T cell receptor beta chains derived from one specimen sequenced in a study of T cells in women clearing cervical HPV infection. Repertoires were generated with immunoSEQ multiplex PCR, while TCRdb's copy carries only in-frame clones and drops some. This sample carries 20,000 or so clones, with more than 5% going to the ten biggest clones. Specimen: blood buffy coat. Every receptor here comes from a woman aged 18 to 69 with a cervical HPV16 infection that either progressed to CIN3+ or cleared (not recorded which).

About this clone itself: The read is 3 residues too short to cover the CDR3 end, so that end is filled in from the germline J gene. The gene calls are TRBV20-1 and TRBJ2-3; 9 bases map to TRBD1. Germline V CDR1 and CDR2: DFQATT, SNEGSKA (reference sequence). The ends lost 5 bases at V and 5 bases at J; junction bases unmatched: 11. This CDR3 comprises 15 residues. CDR3 residues: CSAEAGTGNLDTQYF. The covered CDR3 bases are TGCAGTGCTGAAGCCGGGACAGGGAATTTAGATACG.

On this clone: The CDR3 extends 3 residues past the end of the read, so its final part is completed from the germline J gene. This chain uses TRBV27 with TRBJ2-7, with D maybe TRBD2 (5 bases). V lost 6 bases to trimming and J lost 0 bases, with 12 bases between them. The length of the CDR3 is 14 residues. Germline-derived CDR1 and CDR2 are MNHEY and SMNVEV (reference sequence). CDR3 amino acids: CASRLQDSSYEQYF. The sequenced CDR3 bases are TGTGCCAGCAGATTGCAGGACTCCTCCTACGAG.

About this clone itself: The read gets to within 3 residues of the CDR3 end, and the germline J gene fills in the rest. The rearrangement joins TRBV6-1 to TRBJ1-1; TRBD1 is a possible D gene (5 bases). This CDR3 region has 16 residues. CDR1 and CDR2 from the germline V gene are MNHNS and SASEGT. The V end was cut by 2 bases, the J end by 5 bases, with 18 bases between. The CDR3 loop is CASSERSPGGTTEAFF. CDR3 DNA (partial): TGTGCCAGCAGTGAAAGGTCCCCCGGGGGGACGACTGAA.

This CDR3 is CATSAGDRPYNEQFF. The CDR3 bases that were read are TGTGCCACCTCAGCAGGGGACAGGCCCTACAATGAG. The chain is built from TRBV11-3 and TRBJ2-1, with 8 bases that match TRBD1. The DNA ends 3 residues before the CDR3 does, and the rest of the CDR3 is filled in from the germline J gene. V was pared by 10 bases and J by 2 bases, with 10 bases of the junction left unmatched. The CDR3 spans 15 residues. Germline CDR1 and CDR2: SGHNT and YENEEA.

As for this clone: The CDR3 goes on 3 residues after the read ends, and that part is filled in from the germline J gene. The genes are TRBV19 and TRBJ1-2; TRBD1 agrees at 9 bases. Germline V gene sequence: CDR1 LNHDA, CDR2 SQIVND (reference sequence). This CDR3 has 15 amino acids. CDR3 amino acids: CASTTGGWGYNDYTF. The DNA read from the CDR3 is TGTGCCAGTACCACAGGGGGCTGGGGATACAATGAC.

CDR3 sequence reads: CASSLVYKETQYF. The CDR3 DNA, read in part, is TGTGCCAGCAGTTTAGTCTATAAAGAGACC. V is TRBV12-3 or TRBV12-4 and J is TRBJ2-5, with D unclear. The CDR3 extends 3 residues past the end of the read, so its final part is completed from the germline J gene. This CDR3 is 13 amino acids long. V lost 1 base to trimming and J lost 3 bases, with 6 bases between them.

Turning to this clone: The read comes to an end 3 residues before the CDR3 does, leaving the germline J gene to fill in the end. The gene calls are TRBV5-1 and TRBJ1-1; TRBD1 aligns across 7 bases. V shed 5 bases and J 2 bases; nucleotides not matched to a gene: 3. The CDR3 runs 13 residues. Per the germline V gene, CDR1 is SGHRS and CDR2 is YFSETQ. CDR3 bases read: TGCGCCAGCAGGACAGGGACAAACACTGAA. It specifies CASRTGTNTE. The CDR3 as a whole reads CASRTGTNTEAFF.

On this clone: Read sequence stops 3 residues before the CDR3 end, and the germline J gene provides the missing end. The J gene is TRBJ1-2, the V gene TRBV3-1 (or the pseudogene TRBV3-2); 7 bases agree with TRBD1. With V trimmed by 4 bases and J by 3 bases, 2 bases remained unmatched. Germline loops: CDR1 LGHDT, CDR2 YNNKEL (reference sequence). This CDR3 is 13 amino acids long. The CDR3 DNA, read in part, is TGTGCCAGCAGCCTAGGGACAGACTATGGC. Protein sequence: CASSLGTDYG. The CDR3 as a whole reads CASSLGTDYGYTF.

On this clone: The read ends 3 residues before the CDR3 terminus; that terminus is restored from the germline J gene. The J gene is TRBJ1-1, the V gene TRBV20-1, with TRBD1 matching over 8 bases. The CDR3 is made up of 15 amino acids. J was trimmed by 5 bases and V by 2 bases; bases with no gene match: 10. CDR1 is DFQATT, CDR2 SNEGSKA, per germline (reference sequence). The CDR3 region is CSARTSGGLRTEAFF. The sequenced part of the CDR3 DNA is TGCAGTGCTAGAACTTCAGGGGGCTTGAGGACTGAA.

This clone is called medium-sized (0.01 to 0.1%) based on its frequency. The sequence runs out 3 residues before the end of the CDR3; the remainder is reconstructed from the germline J gene. The V gene is TRBV2, the J gene TRBJ2-3; 15 nucleotides agree with TRBD2. J was trimmed by 6 bases and V by 10 bases; bases with no gene match: 8. The CDR3 covers 15 residues. From germline, CDR1 is SNHLY and CDR2 FYNNEI. The sequenced CDR3 bases are TGTGCCACTAGCACCGGGACTAGCGGGAGGGATACG. This gives the protein CATSTGTSGRDT. The entire CDR3 protein reads CATSTGTSGRDTQYF. The full variable domain, in which reference TRBV2 and TRBJ2-3 provide the parts outside the CDR3, is EPEVTQTPSHQVTQMGQEVILRCVPISNHLYFYWYRQILGQKVEFLVSFYNNEISEKSEIFDDQFSVERPDGSNFTLKIRSTKLEDSAMYFCATSTGTSGRDTQYFGPGTRLTVL.

With respect to this clone: The read falls 3 residues short of the CDR3 end, and the missing part is taken from the germline J gene. The chain uses TRBV5-3 and TRBJ2-7, with D possibly matching TRBD2 (5 bases). TRBV5-3 counts as an open reading frame of uncertain function. The CDR3 totals 14 residues. Trimming left V 0 bases short and J 2 bases short, with 9 bases between. The CDR3 is CARSLEDSPYEQYF. CDR3 bases read: TGTGCCAGAAGCTTGGAGGACTCTCCCTACGAG.

Worth noting for this clone: The CDR3 extends 3 residues past the end of the read, so its final part is completed from the germline J gene. The chain has TRBV5-1 and TRBJ2-4; 7 nucleotides match TRBD1. Germline V CDR1 and CDR2: SGHRS, YFSETQ. The CDR3 runs to 13 residues. The V and J ends lost 4 bases and 6 bases, in that order; junction bases with no gene match: 4. The CDR3 sequence is CASSRDRVNIQYF. The covered CDR3 bases are TGCGCCAGCAGCCGCGACAGGGTAAACATT.

Details on this clone: The CDR3 is cut off 3 residues early in the read; its end comes from the germline J gene. This chain uses TRBV7-9 with TRBJ2-7; 10 positions agree with TRBD1. This CDR3 has 14 residues. The J segment lost 6 bases and the V segment lost 4 bases, leaving 6 bases of the junction unmatched. The germline V gene has CDR1 SEHNR and CDR2 FQNEAQ (reference sequence). The CDR3 loop is CASSSRDRGREQYF. The covered CDR3 bases are TGTGCCAGCAGCTCCCGGGACAGGGGTCGCGAG. Full variable domain (outside the CDR3, taken from reference TRBV7-9 and TRBJ2-7): DTGVSQNPRHKITKRGQNVTFRCDPISEHNRLYWYRQTLGQGPEFLTYFQNEAQLEKSRLLSDRFSAERPKGSFSTLEIQRTEQGDSAMYLCASSSRDRGREQYFGPGTRLTVT.

On this clone itself: Sequencing ends 3 residues short of the CDR3 end; the germline J gene provides the rest. This chain connects TRBV29-1 to TRBJ1-1; TRBD1 matches 7 bases. The CDR3 totals 14 residues. J lost 4 bases, V lost 2 bases, and 7 bases had no gene match. Germline lookup yields CDR1 SQVTM and CDR2 ANQGSEA. The CDR3 is CSVEFRQGGTEAFF. CDR3 DNA (partial): TGCAGCGTTGAATTCCGACAGGGCGGCACTGAA.

A word on this clone: A read error may produce the germline difference seen at one junction end. The missing CDR3 end, 3 residues past where the read stops, is filled in from the germline J gene. The V and J genes are TRBV4-2 and TRBJ2-5; 7 bases fit TRBD2. CDR3 length equals 16 residues. Germline assignment: CDR1 LGHNA and CDR2 YNFKEQ. Partial CDR3 DNA: TGCGCCAGCAGCCCGACTCGGAGACTAGCAGCCCTGACC. This codes for CASSPTRRLAALT. The complete CDR3 reads CASSPTRRLAALTQYF.

Comments on this clone: An end of the junction differs from the germline gene, which may be a read error. The read halts 3 residues ahead of the CDR3 end, with the missing end drawn from the germline J gene. The rearrangement uses TRBV4-2 and TRBJ1-1; D is unresolved. The length of the CDR3 is 13 residues. In germline, CDR1 is LGHNA, CDR2 YNFKEQ. The sequenced part of the CDR3 DNA is TGCGCCAGCAGCCAGGCCCCTGCCACTGAA. Translating it yields CASSQAPATE. The CDR3 in full is CASSQAPATEAFF.

Concerning this clone itself: The read comes to an end 3 residues before the CDR3 does, leaving the germline J gene to fill in the end. This chain uses TRBV6-2 or TRBV6-3 with TRBJ2-5; TRBD2 aligns across 10 bases. Germline lookup yields CDR1 MNHEY and CDR2 SVGEGT. The CDR3 sequence is 15 residues long. Germline trimming cut 8 bases from V and 4 bases from J; bases unmatched to any gene: 10. The sequenced CDR3 bases are TGTGCCAGCGGAATAGCGGGAGGAGAGTCAGAGACC. It is translated as CASGIAGGESET. The full-length CDR3 reads as CASGIAGGESETQYF.

A note on this clone: With the read ending 3 residues before the CDR3 end, the germline J gene is used to fill in that end. The V gene is TRBV30, the J gene TRBJ1-5; the D gene is possibly TRBD1 (6 bases). The V and J ends lost 2 bases and 6 bases respectively, with 20 bases between them. CDR1 GTSNPN and CDR2 SVGIG come from the germline V gene (reference sequence). This CDR3 contains 16 residues. The sequenced CDR3 bases are TGTGCCTGGAGTCCTGGGGTTGGGGGCCCCCCTCAGCCC. This codes for CAWSPGVGGPPQP. The complete CDR3 protein is CAWSPGVGGPPQPQHF.

Concerning this clone: The read halts 3 residues ahead of the CDR3 end, with the missing end drawn from the germline J gene. The chain joins TRBV2 to TRBJ2-1; 10 bases align to TRBD1. The CDR3 length is 15 residues. Losses at the gene ends were 6 bases for V and 5 bases for J; bases not matched to a gene: 7. Germline V gene sequence: CDR1 SNHLY, CDR2 FYNNEI. CDR3 DNA, as far as it was read: TGTGCCAGCAGAAATCGACAGGGGGCCAACAATGAG. This translates into CASRNRQGANNE. In full, the CDR3 is CASRNRQGANNEQFF.

On this clone itself: Coverage ceases 3 residues before the CDR3 finishes, and the germline J gene fills in the end. The V gene is TRBV12-3 or TRBV12-4, the J gene TRBJ2-3, with D perhaps matching TRBD2 (6 bases). The V and J ends lost 5 bases and 2 bases respectively, with 14 bases between them. The CDR3 extends over 15 amino acids. This chain's CDR3 is CASSPGTRFTDTQYF. The part of the CDR3 DNA that was read is TGTGCCAGCAGTCCAGGGACTCGATTCACAGATACG.

Note on this clone: Read coverage stops 3 residues before the CDR3 terminus; the germline J gene supplies the remainder. The chain employs TRBV11-1 and TRBJ2-7; 12 bases fit TRBD2. The CDR3 is 15 amino acids. Germline CDR1 reads SGHAT; CDR2 reads FQDESV (reference sequence). J lost 4 bases, V lost 4 bases, and 5 bases had no gene match. The CDR3 region is CASSWTSGIGYEQYF. CDR3 DNA (partial): TGTGCCAGCAGCTGGACTAGCGGGATCGGGTACGAG.

A note on this clone: The read ends 3 residues before the CDR3 terminus; that terminus is restored from the germline J gene. This same CDR3 is encoded by further DNA sequences in the sample. The chain recombines TRBV20-1 with TRBJ1-3; D is possibly TRBD1 (6 bases). The CDR3 is made up of 14 amino acids. V shed 5 bases and J shed 4 bases, with 15 bases lying between them. From germline, CDR1 is DFQATT and CDR2 SNEGSKA (reference sequence). CDR3 in amino acids: CSARPQGRGNTIYF. The sequenced CDR3 bases are TGCAGTGCTCGCCCTCAGGGGAGAGGAAACACC.

As concerns this clone: Coverage ceases 3 residues before the CDR3 finishes, and the germline J gene fills in the end. The chain joins TRBV19 to TRBJ2-1, with D tentatively TRBD1 (6 bases). V lost 4 bases and J 7 bases, leaving 20 bases between the germline ends. Germline V gene sequence: CDR1 LNHDA, CDR2 SQIVND (reference sequence). The CDR3 is made up of 16 amino acids. CDR3 bases read: TGTGCCAGTAGTAAATTCGCAGGGGATTTTGGGAATGAG. Translated, it gives CASSKFAGDFGNE. The full CDR3 protein is CASSKFAGDFGNEQFF. Complete variable domain (other parts from reference TRBV19 and TRBJ2-1): DGGITQSPKYLFRKEGQNVTLSCEQNLNHDAMYWYRQDPGQGLRLIYYSQIVNDFQKGDIAEGYSVSREKKESFPLTVTSAQKNPTAFYLCASSKFAGDFGNEQFFGPGTRLTVL.

The CDR3 protein is CASTLGGNPGETQYF. CDR3 DNA, as far as it was read: TGCGCCAGCACCCTCGGAGGGAACCCAGGGGAGACC. The rearrangement uses TRBV5-1 and TRBJ2-5, with D possibly TRBD2 on 6 matching bases. Read coverage stops 3 residues before the CDR3 terminus; the germline J gene supplies the remainder. V dropped 6 bases and J dropped 5 bases, with 20 bases sitting between them. Germline CDR1 is SGHRS and CDR2 is YFSETQ. The CDR3 has 15 residues. The whole variable domain, remainder taken from reference TRBV5-1 and TRBJ2-5, is KAGVTQTPRYLIKTRGQQVTLSCSPISGHRSVSWYQQTPGQGLQFLFEYFSETQRNKGNFPGRFSGRQFSNSRSEMNVSTLELGDSALYLCASTLGGNPGETQYFGPGTRLLVL.

For this clone: The read terminates 3 residues ahead of where the CDR3 ends, so the germline J gene completes it. This chain connects TRBV28 to TRBJ1-3; D is uncertain. CDR1 MDHEN and CDR2 SYDVKM come from the germline V gene. The CDR3 is 14 amino acids. Trimming removed 7 bases at V and 0 bases at J, with 10 bases between. CDR3 loop: CASKGFSSGNTIYF. CDR3 bases read: TGTGCCAGCAAAGGCTTCAGCTCTGGAAACACC.

Worth noting for this clone: The CDR3 is cut off 3 residues early in the read; its end comes from the germline J gene. The chain combines TRBV5-6 with TRBJ2-1, with TRBD1 matching over 8 bases. With V trimmed by 0 bases and J by 3 bases, 2 bases remained unmatched. This CDR3 spans 15 amino acids. Germline values: CDR1 SGHDT, CDR2 YYEEEE. CDR3 in amino acids: CASSLVGTGYNEQFF. The CDR3 bases that were read are TGTGCCAGCAGCTTGGTTGGGACAGGCTACAATGAG.